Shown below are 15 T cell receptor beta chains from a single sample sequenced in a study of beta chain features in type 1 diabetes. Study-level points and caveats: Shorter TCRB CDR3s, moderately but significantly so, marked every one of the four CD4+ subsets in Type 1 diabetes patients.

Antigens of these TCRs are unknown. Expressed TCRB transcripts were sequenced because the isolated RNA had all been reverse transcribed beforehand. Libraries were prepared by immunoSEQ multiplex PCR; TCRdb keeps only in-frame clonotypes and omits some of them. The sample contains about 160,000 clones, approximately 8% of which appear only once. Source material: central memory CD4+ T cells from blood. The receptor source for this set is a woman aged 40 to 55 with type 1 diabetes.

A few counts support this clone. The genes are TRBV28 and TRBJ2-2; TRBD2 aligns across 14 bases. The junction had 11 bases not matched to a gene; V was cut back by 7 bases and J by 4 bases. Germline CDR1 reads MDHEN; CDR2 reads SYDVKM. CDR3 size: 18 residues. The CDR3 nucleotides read TGTGCCAGCACCCTCGGGACTAGCGGGGGCTCCAGCACCGGGGAGCTGTTTTTT. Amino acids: CASTLGTSGGSSTGELFF.

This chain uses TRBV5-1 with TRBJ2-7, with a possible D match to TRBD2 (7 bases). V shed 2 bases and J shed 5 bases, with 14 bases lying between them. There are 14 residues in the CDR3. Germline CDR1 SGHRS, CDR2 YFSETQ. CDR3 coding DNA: TGCGCCAGCAGCTTACAGGGAGGGCCAGACGAGCAGTACTTC. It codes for CASSLQGGPDEQYF.

CDR3 in amino acids: CASSPRGLGDNEQFF. The CDR3 coding sequence is TGTGCCAGCAGCCCAAGGGGACTAGGAGACAATGAGCAGTTCTTC. The J gene is TRBJ2-1, the V gene TRBV7-2, with TRBD2 matching 8 bases. In germline, CDR1 is SGHTA, CDR2 FQGNSA. V was pared by 5 bases and J by 5 bases, with 8 bases of the junction left unmatched. The CDR3 length is 15 residues.

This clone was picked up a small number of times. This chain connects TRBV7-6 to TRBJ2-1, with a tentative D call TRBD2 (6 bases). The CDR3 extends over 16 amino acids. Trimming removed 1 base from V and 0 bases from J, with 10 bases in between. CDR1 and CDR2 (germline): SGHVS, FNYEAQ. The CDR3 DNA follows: TGTGCCAGCAGCTTAGTATCGGAGGGCTCCTACAATGAGCAGTTCTTC. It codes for CASSLVSEGSYNEQFF.

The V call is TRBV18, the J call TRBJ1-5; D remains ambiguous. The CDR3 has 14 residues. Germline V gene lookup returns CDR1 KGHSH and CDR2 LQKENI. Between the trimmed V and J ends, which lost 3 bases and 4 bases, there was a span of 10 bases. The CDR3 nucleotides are TGTGCCAGCTCACCCACACAACAGAATCAGCCCCAGCATTTT. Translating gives CASSPTQQNQPQHF.

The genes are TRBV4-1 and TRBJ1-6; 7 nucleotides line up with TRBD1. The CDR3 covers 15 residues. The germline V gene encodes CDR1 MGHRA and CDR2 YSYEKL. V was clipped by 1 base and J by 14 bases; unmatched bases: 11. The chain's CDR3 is CASSQVNLDRPALHF. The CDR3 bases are TGCGCCAGCAGCCAAGTTAATTTGGACAGGCCAGCCCTCCACTTT.

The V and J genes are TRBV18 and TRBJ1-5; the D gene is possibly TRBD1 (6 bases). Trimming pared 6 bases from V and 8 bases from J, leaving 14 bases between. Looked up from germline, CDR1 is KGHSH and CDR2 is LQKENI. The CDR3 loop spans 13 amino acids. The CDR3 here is CASSPDRFEPQHF. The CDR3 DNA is TGTGCCAGCTCCCCAGACAGGTTTGAGCCCCAGCATTTT. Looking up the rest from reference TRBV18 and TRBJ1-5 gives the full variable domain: NAGVMQNPRHLVRRRGQEARLRCSPMKGHSHVYWYRQLPEEGLKFMVYLQKENIIDESGMPKERFSAEFPKEGPSILRIQQVVRGDSAAYFCASSPDRFEPQHFGDGTRLSIL.

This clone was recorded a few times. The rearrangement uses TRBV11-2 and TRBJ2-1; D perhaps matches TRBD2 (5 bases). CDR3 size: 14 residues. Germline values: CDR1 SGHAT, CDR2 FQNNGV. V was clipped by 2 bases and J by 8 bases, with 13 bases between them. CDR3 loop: CASSLSGVGDEQFF. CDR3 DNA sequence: TGTGCCAGCAGCTTATCCGGCGTCGGGGATGAGCAGTTCTTC. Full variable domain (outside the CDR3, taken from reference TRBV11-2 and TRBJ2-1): EAGVAQSPRYKIIEKRQSVAFWCNPISGHATLYWYQQILGQGPKLLIQFQNNGVVDDSQLPKDRFSAERLKGVDSTLKIQPAKLEDSAVYLCASSLSGVGDEQFFGPGTRLTVL.

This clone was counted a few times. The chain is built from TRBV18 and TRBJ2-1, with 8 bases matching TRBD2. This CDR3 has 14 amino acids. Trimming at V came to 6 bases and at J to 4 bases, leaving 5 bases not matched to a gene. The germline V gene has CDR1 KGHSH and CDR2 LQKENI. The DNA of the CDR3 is TGTGCCAGCTCGAAGCGGGGGCCATACAATGAGCAGTTCTTC. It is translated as CASSKRGPYNEQFF. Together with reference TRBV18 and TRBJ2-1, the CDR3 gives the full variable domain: NAGVMQNPRHLVRRRGQEARLRCSPMKGHSHVYWYRQLPEEGLKFMVYLQKENIIDESGMPKERFSAEFPKEGPSILRIQQVVRGDSAAYFCASSKRGPYNEQFFGPGTRLTVL.

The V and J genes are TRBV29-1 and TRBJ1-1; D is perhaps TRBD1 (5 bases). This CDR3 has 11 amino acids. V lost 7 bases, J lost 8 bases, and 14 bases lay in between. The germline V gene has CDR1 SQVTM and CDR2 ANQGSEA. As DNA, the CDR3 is TGCAGCGGGGGGGACGGACGAGAAGCTTTCTTT. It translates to CSGGDGREAFF.

CDR3 amino acids: CASSLGPSGANVLTF. The CDR3 DNA sequence: TGCGCCAGCAGCTTGGGGCCCTCTGGGGCCAACGTCCTGACTTTC. This sequence joins TRBV5-1 and TRBJ2-6; D remains ambiguous. This CDR3 is 15 amino acids long. The germline V and J ends were trimmed by 0 bases and 0 bases, with 4 bases remaining between them. Germline V gene data show CDR1 as SGHRS and CDR2 as YFSETQ.

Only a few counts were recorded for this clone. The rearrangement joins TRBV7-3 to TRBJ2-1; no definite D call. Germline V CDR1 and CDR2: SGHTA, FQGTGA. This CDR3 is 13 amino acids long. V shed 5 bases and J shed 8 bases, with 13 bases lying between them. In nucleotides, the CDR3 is TGTGCCAGCAGCGGTCGTAATGCGGATGAGCAGTTCTTC. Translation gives CASSGRNADEQFF. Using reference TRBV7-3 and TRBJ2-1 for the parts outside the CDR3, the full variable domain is GAGVSQTPSNKVTEKGKYVELRCDPISGHTALYWYRQSLGQGPEFLIYFQGTGAADDSGLPNDRFFAVRPEGSVSTLKIQRTERGDSAVYLCASSGRNADEQFFGPGTRLTVL.

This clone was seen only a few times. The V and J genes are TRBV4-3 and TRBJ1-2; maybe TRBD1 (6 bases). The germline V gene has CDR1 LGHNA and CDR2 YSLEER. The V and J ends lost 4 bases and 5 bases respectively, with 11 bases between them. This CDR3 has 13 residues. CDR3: CASSLTGIYGYTF. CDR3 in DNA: TGCGCCAGCAGCCTTACAGGGATATATGGCTACACCTTC.

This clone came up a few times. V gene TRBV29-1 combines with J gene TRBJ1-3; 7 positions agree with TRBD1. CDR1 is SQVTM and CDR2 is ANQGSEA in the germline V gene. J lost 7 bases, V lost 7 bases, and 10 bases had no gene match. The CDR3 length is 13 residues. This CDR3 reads CSAEGALFNTIYF. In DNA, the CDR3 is TGCAGCGCCGAGGGGGCCCTGTTCAACACCATATATTTT.

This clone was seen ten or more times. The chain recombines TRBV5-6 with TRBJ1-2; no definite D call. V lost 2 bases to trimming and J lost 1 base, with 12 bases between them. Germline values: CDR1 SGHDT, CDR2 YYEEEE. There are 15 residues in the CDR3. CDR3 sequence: CASSFTQNLNYGYTF. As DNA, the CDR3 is TGTGCCAGCAGCTTTACACAGAATCTTAACTATGGCTACACCTTC.